The sequence of this T cell receptor beta chain was determined in a study of T cells in Graves' hyperthyroidism and ophthalmopathy. Reasons for excluding patients were uncontrolled infection, other autoimmune disease, pregnancy or lactation. The investigators amplified TCR beta CDR3 regions from RNA transcripts. The primer set for the first-round RT-PCR of the TCR CDR3 was HTBI. Each CDR3 protein is one row after TCRdb ran MiXCR on the multiplex PCR reads. The sample has about 840,000 distinct CDR3 sequences, roughly 40% seen once. Broader study findings: A model using 13 V-J features told ophthalmopathy apart from stable hyperthyroidism.

In the case of this clonotype: Its matching antigen is unknown.

With 0 bases clipped from V and 2 bases from J, the junction kept 11 bases outside the gene matches. Germline CDR1 DFQATT, CDR2 SNEGSKA (reference sequence). The CDR3 totals 17 residues. The receptor comes from a man aged 18 to 30 with Graves' hyperthyroidism. The chain links TRBV20-1 to TRBJ1-2, with TRBD1 matching 8 bases. Sequenced input: blood. DNA for the CDR3: TGCAGTGCTAGAGAGAGCACTGGGACAGGAGCCAACTATGGCTACACCTTC. Its protein is CSARESTGTGANYGYTF.